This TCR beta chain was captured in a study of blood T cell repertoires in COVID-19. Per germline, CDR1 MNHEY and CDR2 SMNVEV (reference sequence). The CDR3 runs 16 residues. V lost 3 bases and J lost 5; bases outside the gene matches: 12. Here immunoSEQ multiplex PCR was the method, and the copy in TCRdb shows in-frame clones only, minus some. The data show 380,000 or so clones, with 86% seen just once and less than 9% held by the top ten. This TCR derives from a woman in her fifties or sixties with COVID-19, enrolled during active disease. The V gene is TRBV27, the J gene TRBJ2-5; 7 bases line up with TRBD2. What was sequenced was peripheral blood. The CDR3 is CASSFSSGEWWETQYF. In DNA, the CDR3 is TGTGCCAGCAGTTTTTCCAGCGGGGAGTGGTGGGAGACCCAGTACTTC.